This section outlines one TCR beta chain sequence together with its context. These data are taken from a study of blood T cell repertoires in COVID-19. Study summary: The cDNA or gDNA used as material had been derived from T cells, B-cell-depleted T cells, or PBMCs.

The CDR3 totals 14 residues. Trimming removed 0 bases from V and 8 bases from J, with 9 bases in between. Germline V lookup: CDR1 SGDLS, CDR2 YYNGEE. Sequencing used immunoSEQ multiplex PCR; TCRdb keeps in-frame clones, though not all of them. The sample has under 45,000 clones, about 85% seen once. The V call is TRBV9, the J call TRBJ1-6; D is uncertain. The clonotype originates from a man between 60 and 70 years old with acute or convalescent COVID-19. Sequencing was carried out using peripheral blood. CDR3: CASSVDSEDSPLHF. The CDR3 DNA follows: TGTGCCAGCAGCGTAGATTCAGAAGATTCACCCCTCCACTTT.